One and the same sample provided the 9 T cell receptor beta chains below, sequenced in a study of cytomegalovirus exposure and HLA in healthy donors. The PCR employed 60 Vbeta primers together with 13 Jbeta primers. Sequencing was performed with immunoSEQ multiplex PCR; in TCRdb, only in-frame clones are kept and a portion is missing. The table has over 150,000 clones, approximately 80% seen once. Sequencing was done on a sample of PBMCs. The receptors were gathered from a man aged 50 or older in good health and CMV-seropositive.

V gene TRBV5-1 combines with J gene TRBJ2-7; the D gene is possibly TRBD2 (6 bases). The V and J ends lost 1 base and 0 bases respectively, with 14 bases between them. Germline lookup yields CDR1 SGHRS and CDR2 YFSETQ. CDR3 size: 16 residues. The CDR3 bases are TGCGCCAGCAGCTTGAAAGGCGGGGCCAGCTCCTACGAGCAGTACTTC. Its protein is CASSLKGGASSYEQYF.

This sequence joins TRBV5-1 and TRBJ1-1, with TRBD1 identical over 8 bases. Germline V lookup: CDR1 SGHRS, CDR2 YFSETQ. The CDR3 loop spans 13 amino acids. V was pared by 2 bases and J by 10 bases, with 7 bases of the junction left unmatched. The CDR3 DNA sequence: TGCGCCAGCAGCTTTGGGGACAGGAACTCAGCTTTCTTT. Protein: CASSFGDRNSAFF.

This rearrangement joins TRBV29-1 to TRBJ1-1; no clear D. The CDR3 length is 12 residues. The ends were cut back, 3 bases at V and 7 bases at J, with 12 bases in the middle. Germline CDR1 SQVTM, CDR2 ANQGSEA. The CDR3 sequence: CSVEAGFVEAFF. The DNA of the CDR3 is TGCAGCGTTGAGGCGGGATTCGTTGAAGCTTTCTTT.

The rearrangement joins TRBV6-1 to TRBJ1-1; TRBD1 aligns across 10 bases. V was pared by 6 bases and J by 4 bases, with 8 bases of the junction left unmatched. The CDR3 is 15 amino acids. In germline, CDR1 is MNHNS, CDR2 SASEGT. CDR3 sequence reads: CASRPPGQGTTEAFF. The CDR3, as DNA: TGTGCCAGCAGACCCCCGGGACAGGGGACCACTGAAGCTTTCTTT.

The chain uses TRBV19 and TRBJ1-1, with a weak D call TRBD1 (6 bases). Trimming shortened V by 6 bases and J by 4 bases, and 18 bases separated the two germline ends. There are 15 residues in the CDR3. The germline gives CDR1 LNHDA, CDR2 SQIVND (reference sequence). DNA of the CDR3: TGTGCCAGTAGAGGTATAGGGGGGGGTCGCACTGAAGCTTTCTTT. Its protein is CASRGIGGGRTEAFF.

CDR3 coding DNA: TGTGCCTGGCGGGGGCTAGCGGATTACGAGCAGTACTTC. It translates to CAWRGLADYEQYF. The chain recombines TRBV30 with TRBJ2-7, with TRBD2 as a possible D gene (7 bases). Germline V gene data show CDR1 as GTSNPN and CDR2 as SVGIG (reference sequence). This CDR3 is built from 13 residues. With 5 bases removed from V and 4 bases from J, the gap between germline ends came to 15 bases.

This chain links TRBV28 with TRBJ1-1; D might be TRBD1 (5 bases). The V gene lost 4 bases and the J gene lost 1 base, with 16 bases spanning the gap. Germline V gene data show CDR1 as MDHEN and CDR2 as SYDVKM. The CDR3 covers 16 residues. Written as DNA, the CDR3 is TGTGCCAGCAGTTCCCTAAGGGAGGGGTCGAACACTGAAGCTTTCTTT. It codes for CASSSLREGSNTEAFF. The variable domain in full, with the rest retrieved from reference TRBV28 and TRBJ1-1, is DVKVTQSSRYLVKRTGEKVFLECVQDMDHENMFWYRQDPGLGLRLIYFSYDVKMKEKGDIPEGYSVSREKKERFSLILESASTNQTSMYLCASSSLREGSNTEAFFGQGTRLTVV.

This clone has more than one count but fewer than ten. The V and J genes are TRBV7-2 and TRBJ2-1, with a weak D call TRBD2 (6 bases). The V and J ends lost 8 bases and 5 bases respectively, with 22 bases between them. CDR3 length: 16 amino acids. Germline CDR1 is SGHTA and CDR2 is FQGNSA. CDR3 bases: TGTGCCAGCGCGAAGGAGTCTGGGGGGTCGAACAATGAGCAGTTCTTC. Its protein product is CASAKESGGSNNEQFF.

A remark on this clone: This same CDR3 is encoded by further DNA sequences in the sample. In DNA form, the CDR3 reads TGTGCCACCAGCAGAGGGACTAGCGGGGGAGAAGAGACCCAGTACTTC. Translated, it gives CATSRGTSGGEETQYF. The chain links TRBV15 to TRBJ2-5, with 13 bases fitting TRBD2. The CDR3 runs to 16 residues. The V segment lost 1 base and the J segment 3 bases; nucleotides outside the gene matches: 2. CDR1 LNHNV and CDR2 YYDKDF come from the germline V gene (reference sequence).